Below are 31 T cell receptor beta chains sequenced from a single sample in a study of T cells expressing NK-cell markers. TCRdb reprocessed the 5' RACE reads and stores each CDR3 protein as one record, lacking DNA. The table for this sample gives some 450,000 distinct CDR3 sequences. The source material was blood T cells: a sorted CD56 or NKG2C T cell subset, CD4+ or CD8+ T cells, or bulk PBMC T cells (not recorded which). Receptors originate from a woman between 18 and 70 years old in good health.

This chain links TRBV6-1 with TRBJ2-2; TCRdb reports TRBD2, a call that lacks DNA to check it against. The CDR3 is 15 amino acids. Germline values: CDR1 MNHNS, CDR2 SASEGT. This CDR3 is CASMSGRVNTGELFF.

The chain couples TRBV20-1 to TRBJ2-1; no DNA is available, so the TRBD1 call from TCRdb remains unchecked. There are 16 residues in the CDR3. Germline CDR1 reads DFQATT; CDR2 reads SNEGSKA (reference sequence). CDR3 protein: CSAPLSGHHSYNEQFF.

The chain recombines TRBV4-2 with TRBJ2-5. The CDR3 spans 14 residues. Per germline, CDR1 LGHNA and CDR2 YNFKEQ. The CDR3 reads CASSQRLLQETQYF.

The chain joins TRBV5-1 to TRBJ1-1. CDR1 is SGHRS and CDR2 is YFSETQ in the germline V gene. The CDR3 sequence is 16 residues long. The CDR3 spells CASSRLNELMNTEAFF.

The genes are TRBV28 and TRBJ2-1; TCRdb designates TRBD2, a call that cannot be tested without DNA. The CDR3 is 16 residues long. The germline CDR1 and CDR2 sequences are MDHEN and SYDVKM. Here the CDR3 reads CASSTPGLAGYNEQFF.

The chain links TRBV7-8 to TRBJ1-1; TCRdb indicates TRBD1, and absent DNA this call remains unverified. Germline V gene lookup returns CDR1 SGHVS and CDR2 FQNEAQ. This CDR3 comprises 14 residues. The CDR3 is CASSLLQGNTEAFF.

This rearrangement joins TRBV29-1 to TRBJ2-1; the TCRdb D gene call, TRBD1, has no DNA to confirm it. CDR3 length: 14 amino acids. Per germline, CDR1 SQVTM and CDR2 ANQGSEA. Here the CDR3 reads CSVEGGVTYNEQFF.

The chain carries TRBV6-5 and TRBJ2-3; lacking DNA, the TRBD1 call made by TCRdb goes unchecked. Germline values: CDR1 MNHEY, CDR2 SVGAGI. The length of the CDR3 is 15 residues. The CDR3 region is CASSSRGPSTDTQYF.

V gene TRBV9 combines with J gene TRBJ2-7; TCRdb calls TRBD2, which cannot be checked without DNA. This CDR3 contains 15 residues. Germline CDR1 SGDLS, CDR2 YYNGEE. CDR3 amino acids: CASSAGLAGVDEQYF.

The chain employs TRBV5-1 and TRBJ1-1; the D call from TCRdb, TRBD1, cannot be confirmed without DNA. Germline CDR1 reads SGHRS; CDR2 reads YFSETQ. The CDR3 extends over 16 amino acids. The CDR3 here is CASSLPTGSQNTEAFF. Variable domain in full (rest from reference TRBV5-1 and TRBJ1-1): KAGVTQTPRYLIKTRGQQVTLSCSPISGHRSVSWYQQTPGQGLQFLFEYFSETQRNKGNFPGRFSGRQFSNSRSEMNVSTLELGDSALYLCASSLPTGSQNTEAFFGQGTRLTVV.

This chain uses TRBV12-3 or TRBV12-4 with TRBJ2-2; without DNA, the TCRdb call of TRBD2 cannot be checked. This CDR3 comprises 15 residues. The CDR3 sequence is CASSTNSRNTGELFF.

The chain joins TRBV27 to TRBJ2-2; the D gene TCRdb calls, TRBD1, cannot be checked with no DNA. The CDR3 is 14 residues long. Germline lookup yields CDR1 MNHEY and CDR2 SMNVEV (reference sequence). The CDR3 region is CASSWTGQTGELFF.

V usage is TRBV6-5 and J usage is TRBJ1-5. This CDR3 contains 15 residues. Germline V gene lookup returns CDR1 MNHEY and CDR2 SVGAGI. The CDR3 loop reads CASSSIGPRGQPQHF.

V is TRBV29-1 and J is TRBJ2-3; TCRdb indicates TRBD1, and absent DNA this call remains unverified. The CDR3 covers 15 residues. Germline CDR1 is SQVTM and CDR2 is ANQGSEA. The CDR3 region is CSVRGTPASTDTQYF.

V usage is TRBV6-1 and J usage is TRBJ1-1; no DNA is available, so the TRBD1 call from TCRdb remains unchecked. Germline assignment: CDR1 MNHNS and CDR2 SASEGT. CDR3 length: 14 amino acids. The CDR3 sequence is CASSMTGGRTEAFF.

The J gene is TRBJ1-6, the V gene TRBV7-2; TCRdb selects TRBD1, and the lack of DNA leaves this call unchecked. In germline, CDR1 is SGHTA, CDR2 FQGNSA. The CDR3 is 14 amino acids. CDR3 protein: CASSLGVPSSPLHF.

The chain employs TRBV25-1 and TRBJ2-1. The CDR3 loop spans 14 amino acids. The germline CDR1 and CDR2 sequences are MGHDK and SYGVNS. The CDR3 sequence is CASSEWASGNEQFF.

The chain joins TRBV29-1 to TRBJ2-7; TCRdb outputs TRBD1, but without DNA this stays unchecked. CDR3 size: 16 residues. Germline CDR1 SQVTM, CDR2 ANQGSEA. CDR3 sequence reads: CSVDNRDRGLVYEQYF.

The chain carries TRBV20-1 and TRBJ2-1. Per germline, CDR1 DFQATT and CDR2 SNEGSKA (reference sequence). CDR3 length: 15 residues. CDR3 sequence: CSAREMMNSYNEQFF.

This chain connects TRBV6-1 to TRBJ2-2; as DNA is missing, the TRBD2 call by TCRdb cannot be tested. The CDR3 runs to 15 residues. Germline CDR1 and CDR2: MNHNS and SASEGT. Here the CDR3 reads CASSALAGDTGELFF.

The V call is TRBV6-5, the J call TRBJ2-3; TCRdb's assignment of TRBD1 cannot be checked, as there is no DNA. Germline-derived CDR1 and CDR2 are MNHEY and SVGAGI. The CDR3 loop spans 19 amino acids. The CDR3: CASSYSKYADSEPTDTQYF.

The chain employs TRBV4-3 and TRBJ2-7; no DNA is available, so the TRBD1 call from TCRdb remains unchecked. Germline V gene lookup returns CDR1 LGHNA and CDR2 YSLEER. The CDR3 totals 15 residues. The CDR3 loop reads CASSQEGDRKFEQYF.

V is TRBV3-1 and J is TRBJ2-7. The CDR3 spans 14 residues. CDR1 and CDR2 (germline): LGHDT, YNNKEL (reference sequence). Here the CDR3 reads CASSQGAFTYEQYF.

The chain recombines TRBV6-2 or TRBV6-3 with TRBJ2-4. The CDR3 is 14 residues long. Germline V gene data show CDR1 as MNHEY and CDR2 as SVGEGT. The CDR3 loop is CASSYATAKNIQYF.

The rearrangement joins TRBV20-1 to TRBJ2-7. This CDR3 is built from 13 residues. Per germline, CDR1 DFQATT and CDR2 SNEGSKA (reference sequence). CDR3 in amino acids: CSASGGRAYEQYF.

The chain links TRBV6-5 to TRBJ1-6. The CDR3 extends over 15 amino acids. Germline V gene data show CDR1 as MNHEY and CDR2 as SVGAGI. The CDR3 spells CASSFDSSYNSPLHF.

This sequence joins TRBV27 and TRBJ2-1; with no DNA, the TCRdb D assignment of TRBD1 cannot be verified. The V gene's germline CDR1 is MNHEY and CDR2 SMNVEV (reference sequence). The CDR3 is 15 amino acids. The CDR3 loop is CASGGSAGSYNEQFF.

The V call is TRBV6-5, the J call TRBJ1-4. The CDR3 is 17 residues long. CDR1 is MNHEY, CDR2 SVGAGI, per germline. CDR3 residues: CASSYNRATATNEKLFF.

The chain links TRBV11-3 to TRBJ2-3; TCRdb's assignment of TRBD2 cannot be checked, as there is no DNA. The CDR3 is made up of 14 amino acids. CDR1 and CDR2 (germline): SGHNT, YENEEA. The CDR3 spells CASSPGTISDTQYF.

V usage is TRBV4-1 and J usage is TRBJ2-2; the TCRdb D gene call, TRBD2, has no DNA to confirm it. Germline V lookup: CDR1 MGHRA, CDR2 YSYEKL. The CDR3 runs 16 residues. This CDR3 reads CASSQDGLAGAGELFF.

CDR3 region: CASREETQQFF. The gene calls are TRBV6-5 and TRBJ2-1. Germline CDR1 reads MNHEY; CDR2 reads SVGAGI. CDR3 length equals 11 residues.